One sample yielded the 21 T cell receptor beta chains listed below, sequenced in a study of T cells in Graves' hyperthyroidism and ophthalmopathy. From RNA transcripts, TCR beta CDR3 regions were amplified. The primer set for the first-round RT-PCR of the TCR CDR3 was HTBI. TCRdb independently ran MiXCR on the multiplex PCR reads; one entry per CDR3 protein. Of roughly 500,000 distinct CDR3 sequences listed, 46% are singletons. Sequenced material: peripheral blood or thyroid tissue (not recorded which). These TCRs come from an adult woman with Graves' disease, either hyperthyroidism or ophthalmopathy (not recorded which).

The CDR3 loop reads CASSRDQFGGYTF. The CDR3 nucleotides read TGTGCCAGCAGCCGGGACCAATTTGGTGGCTACACCTTC. This sequence joins TRBV5-6 and TRBJ1-2, with a tentative D call TRBD1 (5 bases). Trimming cost V 4 bases and J 7 bases, with 14 bases left between them. Germline V lookup: CDR1 SGHDT, CDR2 YYEEEE. The CDR3 extends over 13 amino acids. Filled out from reference TRBV5-6 and TRBJ1-2, the complete variable domain reads DAGVTQSPTHLIKTRGQQVTLRCSPKSGHDTVSWYQQALGQGPQFIFQYYEEEERQRGNFPDRFSGHQFPNYSSELNVNALLLGDSALYLCASSRDQFGGYTFGSGTRLTVV.

This clonotype has ten or more counts. The chain uses TRBV29-1 and TRBJ1-6; D call uncertain. This CDR3 contains 13 residues. Germline CDR1 reads SQVTM; CDR2 reads ANQGSEA. V was clipped by 4 bases and J by 3 bases, with 7 bases between them. The CDR3 region is CSVAADYNSPLHF. The DNA of the CDR3 is TGCAGCGTTGCGGCGGACTATAATTCACCCCTCCACTTT.

The chain joins TRBV7-9 to TRBJ1-6; possibly TRBD1 for D (5 bases). This CDR3 is built from 14 residues. V was shortened by 7 bases and J by 9 bases, with 16 bases between the two germline ends. Germline V CDR1 and CDR2: SEHNR, FQNEAQ (reference sequence). For the CDR3, the DNA is TGTGCCAGCAATAAGGGGCAGGACCGTTCACCCCTCCACTTT. It translates to CASNKGQDRSPLHF. Supplemented by reference TRBV7-9 and TRBJ1-6, the full variable domain reads DTGVSQNPRHKITKRGQNVTFRCDPISEHNRLYWYRQTLGQGPEFLTYFQNEAQLEKSRLLSDRFSAERPKGSFSTLEIQRTEQGDSAMYLCASNKGQDRSPLHFGNGTRLTVT.

This clonotype was observed at least ten times. The CDR3 here is CASSRTGTGNTGELFF. Written as DNA, the CDR3 is TGTGCCAGCAGCCGGACCGGGACAGGGAACACCGGGGAGCTGTTTTTT. The chain uses TRBV7-8 and TRBJ2-2; 8 bases fit TRBD1. CDR1 and CDR2 (germline): SGHVS, FQNEAQ. V shed 5 bases, J shed 1 base, and the junction held 6 bases outside the gene matches. This CDR3 has 16 amino acids.

This chain connects TRBV29-1 to TRBJ2-6; D call uncertain. The CDR3 is 15 amino acids. In germline, CDR1 is SQVTM, CDR2 ANQGSEA. V was trimmed by 6 bases and J by 3 bases, leaving 15 bases between them. CDR3 nucleotide sequence: TGCAGCGTCCTCAGGTGGGGAAGTGGGGCCAACGTCCTGACTTTC. Its translation: CSVLRWGSGANVLTF.

This clonotype appeared many times. V and J are TRBV2 and TRBJ1-5, with D possibly being TRBD1 (5 bases). CDR1 SNHLY and CDR2 FYNNEI come from the germline V gene. The CDR3 is made up of 14 amino acids. Trimming removed 3 bases at V and 6 bases at J, with 12 bases between. CDR3 coding DNA: TGTGCCAGCAGTGATAGAAGGGGCGGTCAGCCCCAGCATTTT. This sequence encodes CASSDRRGGQPQHF.

Concerning this clonotype: Sequence at one end of the junction differs from germline and may be a read error. V is TRBV7-8 and J is TRBJ1-2; unclear D gene. CDR1 SGHVS and CDR2 FQNEAQ come from the germline V gene. The CDR3 extends over 14 amino acids. CDR3 sequence: CASSQDLAGGGYTF. CDR3 nucleotides: TGCGCCAGCAGCCAAGATCTTGCAGGCGGTGGCTACACCTTC. Full variable domain (remainder filled in from reference TRBV7-8 and TRBJ1-2): GAGVSQSPRYKVAKRGQDVALRCDPISGHVSLFWYQQALGQGPEFLTYFQNEAQLDKSGLPSDRFFAERPEGSVSTLKIQRTQQEDSAVYLCASSQDLAGGGYTFGSGTRLTVV.

This clonotype was observed a few times. The chain links TRBV7-9 to TRBJ1-1, with D possibly matching TRBD1 (6 bases). CDR1 is SEHNR and CDR2 is FQNEAQ in the germline V gene (reference sequence). V was trimmed by 6 bases and J by 11 bases, leaving 13 bases between them. The CDR3 covers 11 residues. The CDR3 sequence is CASSTGYNAFF. The CDR3 DNA reads as TGTGCCAGCAGTACAGGGTATAACGCTTTCTTT.

The rearrangement joins TRBV7-2 to TRBJ2-5; perhaps TRBD2 as D (6 bases). Per germline, CDR1 SGHTA and CDR2 FQGNSA. This CDR3 is built from 17 residues. Trimming pared 5 bases from V and 1 base from J, leaving 20 bases between. CDR3 sequence (DNA): TGTGCCAGCAGCCGTATGGCGGGACCCGGGGGCCAAGAGACCCAGTACTTC. Residues: CASSRMAGPGGQETQYF.

This sequence joins TRBV2 and TRBJ2-7; a possible D gene is TRBD1 (6 bases). V was pared by 7 bases and J by 2 bases, with 9 bases between. CDR3 length equals 12 residues. CDR1 SNHLY and CDR2 FYNNEI come from the germline V gene. DNA of the CDR3: TGTGCCAGCACTCGGGACACCTACGAGCAGTACTTC. It is translated as CASTRDTYEQYF.

This clonotype has at least ten counts. This chain joins TRBV6-6 and TRBJ1-5; D might be TRBD1 (5 bases). CDR1 and CDR2 (germline): MNHNY, SVGAGI (reference sequence). This CDR3 has 13 amino acids. Trimming took off 7 bases at V and 4 bases at J, with 11 bases between the two ends. For the CDR3, the DNA is TGTGCCAGCAATCCCTCAGGGAATCAGCCCCAGCATTTT. Amino acid sequence: CASNPSGNQPQHF.

This clonotype occurred once. The gene calls are TRBV6-5 and TRBJ2-7; D assignment may be TRBD1 or TRBD2 (5 bases each). V was cut by 6 bases and J by 3 bases, with 24 bases left in between. This CDR3 has 17 residues. CDR1 MNHEY and CDR2 SVGAGI come from the germline V gene. This CDR3 is CASRPRSTGTGYYEQYF. The CDR3, as DNA: TGTGCCAGCAGACCCCGATCGACGGGGACGGGATACTACGAGCAGTACTTC.

This clonotype was observed at least ten times. The chain's CDR3 is CASSSRSGSYEQYF. CDR3 in DNA: TGTGCCAGCAGTTCCCGCAGCGGCTCCTACGAGCAGTACTTC. The chain is built from TRBV12-3 or TRBV12-4 and TRBJ2-7, with a possible D match to TRBD2 (5 bases). Trimming removed 4 bases from V and 0 bases from J, with 10 bases in between. CDR3 length: 14 residues.

This clonotype was seen many times. This sequence joins TRBV20-1 and TRBJ2-5; D remains unclear. CDR1 is DFQATT, CDR2 SNEGSKA, per germline (reference sequence). Trimming shortened V by 6 bases and J by 1 base, and 12 bases separated the two germline ends. This CDR3 contains 13 residues. CDR3 nucleotides: TGCAGTGCACGGATGCTCCTCCAAGAGACCCAGTACTTC. It codes for CSARMLLQETQYF.

In this sample, this clonotype turned up once. V usage is TRBV30 and J usage is TRBJ1-2; D is possibly TRBD1 (5 bases). V lost 4 bases and J 4 bases, leaving 25 bases between the germline ends. The CDR3 consists of 17 residues. Germline V CDR1 and CDR2: GTSNPN, SVGIG (reference sequence). The DNA for the CDR3 is TGTGCCTGGAAACAAAGCGGGCGTCAGGGTAGGGGCTATGGCTACACCTTC. It encodes CAWKQSGRQGRGYGYTF.

This clonotype was observed at least ten times. The rearrangement uses TRBV29-1 and TRBJ2-5; D possibly uses TRBD1 or TRBD2 (5 bases each). Germline V gives CDR1 SQVTM, CDR2 ANQGSEA. There are 14 residues in the CDR3. The V gene lost 4 bases and the J gene lost 5 bases, with 17 bases spanning the gap. CDR3: CSVVLGPLGETQYF. In nucleotides, the CDR3 is TGCAGCGTTGTTCTGGGACCCCTTGGCGAGACCCAGTACTTC.

The chain employs TRBV15 and TRBJ2-5; 8 bases are shared with TRBD2. This CDR3 has 15 residues. J gave up 5 bases and V 2 bases, and 7 bases lay outside the gene matches. Germline V gene data show CDR1 as LNHNV and CDR2 as YYDKDF (reference sequence). The CDR3 coding sequence is TGTGCCACCAGCAGATCCCCAGCGGGAGCGGAGACCCAGTACTTC. Translated: CATSRSPAGAETQYF.

This clonotype came up many times. V usage is TRBV15 and J usage is TRBJ1-3; 7 bases fit TRBD1. Germline trimming cut 6 bases from V and 4 bases from J; bases unmatched to any gene: 6. Germline loops: CDR1 LNHNV, CDR2 YYDKDF (reference sequence). The CDR3 is made up of 14 amino acids. The DNA of the CDR3 is TGTGCCACCAGGGAAGGGACAGCCGGAAACACCATATATTTT. As protein: CATREGTAGNTIYF.

In its sample, this clonotype was seen many times. The chain employs TRBV6-5 and TRBJ1-1, with D unclear. There are 15 residues in the CDR3. Germline CDR1 reads MNHEY; CDR2 reads SVGAGI. Trimming took 5 bases from V and 0 from J, leaving 13 bases between them. CDR3 loop: CASSPLSPVNTEAFF. CDR3 coding DNA: TGTGCCAGCAGTCCCTTATCGCCAGTGAACACTGAAGCTTTCTTT.

This chain uses TRBV10-3 with TRBJ2-5, with D maybe TRBD1 (5 bases). CDR3 length: 14 residues. V was pared by 8 bases and J by 0 bases, with 13 bases between. CDR1 and CDR2 from the germline V gene are ENHRY and SYGVKD. CDR3 protein: CAILRTTDQETQYF. CDR3 DNA sequence: TGTGCCATCCTCAGGACAACAGACCAAGAGACCCAGTACTTC.

This clonotype has ten or more counts. The V and J genes are TRBV14 and TRBJ1-2, with unresolved D. Germline values: CDR1 SGHDN, CDR2 FVKESK. V lost 0 bases and J 7 bases, leaving 12 bases between the germline ends. CDR3 size: 14 residues. CDR3 DNA sequence: TGTGCCAGCAGCCAAGATGAGGGAGCCTCTGGCTACACCTTC. This translates into CASSQDEGASGYTF.